This entry describes one T cell receptor beta chain. Its antigen is not identified. These donors counted as nominally healthy when sampled, but unrecorded immune exposures were likely. These data come from a study of cytomegalovirus exposure and HLA in healthy donors. General study points: It was around 160 TCR beta chains that were listed as cytomegalovirus-associated. Association of a missense DCLRE1C variant with TCR beta V- and J-gene trimming was reported in a later analysis. A further, later analysis showed that HLA-associated TCR beta chains (compared with equally common others) were more clonally expanded.

It was with 60 Vbeta and 13 Jbeta primers that the PCR ran. Assay: immunoSEQ multiplex PCR; the TCRdb copy retains only in-frame clones and omits some. The sample shows approximately 44,000 clones, 81% of them seen only once. The origin of this receptor is a man between 45 and 60 years old in good health and CMV-seronegative. Sequencing was performed on PBMCs.

CDR3 loop: CAGGEGILTEAFF. CDR3 DNA: TGTGCCGGGGGGGAGGGTATACTTACTGAAGCTTTCTTT. This rearrangement joins TRBV30 to TRBJ1-1, with a possible D match to TRBD1 (5 bases). CDR1 and CDR2 from the germline V gene are GTSNPN and SVGIG (reference sequence). This CDR3 comprises 13 residues. The V end lost 8 bases, the J end lost 5 bases, and 18 bases lay between the germline ends.